This note documents a single T cell receptor beta chain sequence. The sample comes from a study of blood T cell repertoires in COVID-19. Study-level information: Samples of COVID-19 (acute and convalescent) were obtained from the United States, Italy and Spain.

V was clipped by 4 bases and J by 9 bases; unmatched bases: 9. Germline CDR1 and CDR2: LGHNA and YSLEER. CDR3 length: 14 residues. In the original analysis: Estimation of nucleated cell counts was performed using reference gene primer amplification. Data came from immunoSEQ multiplex PCR; TCRdb stores just in-frame clones and leaves some out. That table furnishes V, J and clone size, whereas the DNA furnished D and trimming. The sample contains fewer than 450,000 clones, under 95% of which appear only once. The receptor comes from a woman aged 18-35 years who had recovered from COVID-19. Sequenced sample: peripheral blood. This chain links TRBV4-3 with TRBJ2-1, with 7 nucleotides matching TRBD1. In DNA, the CDR3 is TGCGCCAGCAGCCCGAGACAGGGTATCGTTGAGCAGTTCTTC. It yields the protein CASSPRQGIVEQFF.